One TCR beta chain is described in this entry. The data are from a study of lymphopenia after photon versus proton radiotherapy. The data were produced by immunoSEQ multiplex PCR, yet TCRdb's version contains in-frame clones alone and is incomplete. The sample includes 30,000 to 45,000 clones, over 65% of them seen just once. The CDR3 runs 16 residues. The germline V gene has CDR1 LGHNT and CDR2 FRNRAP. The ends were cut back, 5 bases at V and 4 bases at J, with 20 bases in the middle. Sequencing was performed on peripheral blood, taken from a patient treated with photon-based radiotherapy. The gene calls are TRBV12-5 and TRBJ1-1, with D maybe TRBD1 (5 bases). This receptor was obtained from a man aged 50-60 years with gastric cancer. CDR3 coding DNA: TGTGCTAGTGGTCCGGCCCCTACAGGTAGCGGCACTGAAGCTTTCTTT. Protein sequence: CASGPAPTGSGTEAFF. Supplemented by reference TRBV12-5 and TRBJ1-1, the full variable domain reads DARVTQTPRHKVTEMGQEVTMRCQPILGHNTVFWYRQTMMQGLELLAYFRNRAPLDDSGMPKDRFSAEMPDATLATLKIQPSEPRDSAVYFCASGPAPTGSGTEAFFGQGTRLTVV.